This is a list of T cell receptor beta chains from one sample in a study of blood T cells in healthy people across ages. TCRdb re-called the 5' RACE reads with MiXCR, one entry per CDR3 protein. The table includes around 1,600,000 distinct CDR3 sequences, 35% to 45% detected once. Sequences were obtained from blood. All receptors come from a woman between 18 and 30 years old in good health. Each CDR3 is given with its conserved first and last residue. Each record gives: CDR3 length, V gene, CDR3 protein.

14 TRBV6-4 CASRNPATNEKLFF
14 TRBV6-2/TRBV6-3 CASSYLSGANEQFF
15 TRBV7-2 CASSLARQSTDTQYF
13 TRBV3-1 CASSQESGDEQFF
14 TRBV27 CASTNWGGAETQYF
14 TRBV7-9 CASSRRATNNEQFF
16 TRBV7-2 CASSLVAAPRQETQYF
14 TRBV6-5 CASSPRLGSDTQYF
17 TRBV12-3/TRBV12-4 CASSLAPTGVRTYEQYF
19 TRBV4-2 CASSQDRRSTSGGYNEQYF
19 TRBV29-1 CSVDGLGLAGGGTYSEQFF
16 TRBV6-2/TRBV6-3 CASSYSGHRVYTEAFF
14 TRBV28 CASSLRQGHYEQYF
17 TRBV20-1 CSATGTSGNYLYNEQFF
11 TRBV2 CASSGAGGAFF
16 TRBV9 CASSFSPGLVADTQYF
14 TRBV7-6 CASSLVPGGDGYTF
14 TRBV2 CASSQGQGFDEQYF
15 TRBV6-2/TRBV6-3 CASSYGQLLPDTQYF
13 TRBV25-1 CASRQLISDTQYF
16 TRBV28 CASSPWTGSGKETQYF
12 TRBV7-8 CASSLVLGSPTF
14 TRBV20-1 CSAITREGNQPQHF
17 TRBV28 CASSSRPGRRVVDTQYF
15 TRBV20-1 CSARGRDRKRYGYTF
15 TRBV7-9 CASSLGGGITETQYF
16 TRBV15 CATSSPGLAGSYEQYF
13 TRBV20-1 CSAREGGGHGYTF
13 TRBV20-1 CSAQRATNEKLFF
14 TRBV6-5 CASSYTETTGELFF
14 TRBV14 CASSQGRFQETQYF
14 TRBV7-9 CASSVGLITYGYTF
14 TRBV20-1 CSARPQVNTGGLFF
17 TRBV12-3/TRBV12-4 CASRPLNPGQGTRGYTF
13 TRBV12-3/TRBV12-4 CASSLDRRLGYTF
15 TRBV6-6 CASSRLAGEVDTQYF
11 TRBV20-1 CSARAGTLQYF
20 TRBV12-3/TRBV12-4 CASRPPYGASNSSGANVLTF
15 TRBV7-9 CASSLVARYTDTQYF
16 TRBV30 CAWSGAGTGVWDEQYF
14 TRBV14 CASSHLGAPNTQYF
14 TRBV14 CASSRFARFYGYTF
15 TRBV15 CATSETSGSSYEQYF
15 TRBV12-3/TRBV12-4 CASSLVGSILGTQYF
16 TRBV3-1 CASSQSLAGGEDTQYF
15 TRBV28 CASRQRLVAKNIQYF
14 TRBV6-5 CASSYGRLNEKLFF
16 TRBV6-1 CASSDERLDTNTEAFF
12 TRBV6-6 CASGFGTNGYTF
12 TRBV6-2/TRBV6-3 CASIAGLYEQYF
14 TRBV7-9 CASSTTGQSYGYTF
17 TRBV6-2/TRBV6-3 CASSPLSSGGSRETQYF
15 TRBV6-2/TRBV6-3 CASSYLGQGTYEQYF
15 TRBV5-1 CASSPLRGLHSEAFF
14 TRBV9 CASSVGGGRETQYF
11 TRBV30 CAWSTDYEQYF
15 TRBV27 CASSLTGESGNTIYF
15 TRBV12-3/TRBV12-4 CASSWVTGGYNEQFF
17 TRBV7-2 CASSLERDRYTGNTIYF
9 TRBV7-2 CAFRDTQYF